The next 26 T cell receptor beta chains were all read from a single sample in a study of cytomegalovirus exposure and HLA in healthy donors. 60 Vbeta and 13 Jbeta primers were used in PCR. TCRdb's table, derived via immunoSEQ multiplex PCR, lists solely in-frame clones and lacks some. The sample holds under 200,000 clones; roughly four fifths are singletons and the top ten take about 2%. Specimen: PBMCs. These receptors were collected from a young woman in good health and CMV-seropositive.

This chain uses TRBV19 with TRBJ1-5; 7 bases agree with TRBD1. CDR1 and CDR2 from the germline V gene are LNHDA and SQIVND (reference sequence). CDR3 size: 14 residues. Trimming at V came to 5 bases and at J to 3 bases, leaving 4 bases not matched to a gene. The CDR3 nucleotides read TGTGCCAGTAGTTCCGGACAGGTCAATCAGCCCCAGCATTTT. It codes for CASSSGQVNQPQHF. The entire variable domain, with the rest obtained from reference TRBV19 and TRBJ1-5, is as follows: DGGITQSPKYLFRKEGQNVTLSCEQNLNHDAMYWYRQDPGQGLRLIYYSQIVNDFQKGDIAEGYSVSREKKESFPLTVTSAQKNPTAFYLCASSSGQVNQPQHFGDGTRLSIL.

This clone was detected once. The chain joins TRBV18 to TRBJ1-2, with 7 bases identical to TRBD1. Trimming cost V 1 base and J 6 bases; bases outside gene matches: 2. Germline V lookup: CDR1 KGHSH, CDR2 LQKENI. The CDR3 is 13 residues long. CDR3 DNA sequence: TGTGCCAGCTCACCACAGGGGGCCGATGGCTACACCTTC. Translation: CASSPQGADGYTF.

The V and J genes are TRBV28 and TRBJ1-6; D unclear. Trimming removed 2 bases at V and 6 bases at J, with 8 bases between. CDR3 length: 14 residues. Germline values: CDR1 MDHEN, CDR2 SYDVKM. The DNA for the CDR3 is TGTGCCAGCAGTTTACAAACAGCTAATTCACCCCTCCACTTT. Protein sequence: CASSLQTANSPLHF.

This clone was counted once. The V call is TRBV7-9, the J call TRBJ1-4; 9 bases map to TRBD1. This CDR3 has 14 amino acids. The germline gives CDR1 SEHNR, CDR2 FQNEAQ (reference sequence). The trim removed 5 bases at V and 5 bases at J, leaving 3 bases unmatched. The chain's CDR3 is CASSRGTGNEKLFF. Written as DNA, the CDR3 is TGTGCCAGCAGCCGCGGGACAGGGAATGAAAAACTGTTTTTT.

This chain links TRBV10-3 with TRBJ2-5; 7 bases are shared with TRBD1. V dropped 6 bases and J dropped 5; count of bases not matched to a gene: 6. The CDR3 totals 13 residues. Germline values: CDR1 ENHRY, CDR2 SYGVKD. CDR3 sequence (DNA): TGTGCCATCAGGGACAGGCCGGCCGAGACCCAGTACTTC. Translated: CAIRDRPAETQYF.

As concerns this clone: At one boundary the junction diverges from the germline segment, which might be a read error. V and J are TRBV11-2 and TRBJ2-1; TRBD2 agrees at 12 bases. The CDR3 loop spans 14 amino acids. CDR1 and CDR2 from the germline V gene are SGHAT and FQNNGV. CDR3 coding DNA: TGTGCCAGCAGCTTAGGGACTAGCGGGAATGGGCAGTTCTTC. It is translated as CASSLGTSGNGQFF.

The gene calls are TRBV2 and TRBJ1-3, with D hard to call. Germline-derived CDR1 and CDR2 are SNHLY and FYNNEI. This CDR3 contains 15 residues. V lost 8 bases and J 0 bases, leaving 14 bases between the germline ends. The CDR3 DNA follows: TGTGCCAGCTCCTCGGGTTCTCTCTCTGGAAACACCATATATTTT. Translated: CASSSGSLSGNTIYF. The full variable domain, in which reference TRBV2 and TRBJ1-3 provide the parts outside the CDR3, is EPEVTQTPSHQVTQMGQEVILRCVPISNHLYFYWYRQILGQKVEFLVSFYNNEISEKSEIFDDQFSVERPDGSNFTLKIRSTKLEDSAMYFCASSSGSLSGNTIYFGEGSWLTVV.

J is TRBJ2-3 and V is TRBV29-1; 7 bases align to TRBD2. Germline V CDR1 and CDR2: SQVTM, ANQGSEA. The CDR3 is 15 amino acids. The V segment lost 2 bases and the J segment 1 base; nucleotides outside the gene matches: 6. CDR3 sequence (DNA): TGCAGCGTTGAAAACCCTAGCGGAGGCACAGATACGCAGTATTTT. It translates to CSVENPSGGTDTQYF.

The V and J genes are TRBV5-1 and TRBJ1-1, with 7 bases aligning to TRBD1. This CDR3 is built from 14 residues. V was pared by 1 base and J by 5 bases, with 5 bases of the junction left unmatched. CDR1 and CDR2 (germline): SGHRS, YFSETQ. The CDR3 DNA reads as TGCGCCAGCAGCTTGAACAGGGGTAAAACTGAAGCTTTCTTT. Residues: CASSLNRGKTEAFF.

V and J are TRBV4-1 and TRBJ2-1; TRBD2 matches at 10 bases. In germline, CDR1 is MGHRA, CDR2 YSYEKL. With V trimmed by 1 base and J by 6 bases, 9 bases remained unmatched. The CDR3 contains 17 residues. The DNA of the CDR3 is TGCGCCAGCAGCCAAGCCTATCAGCGGGAGGGCCTCAATGAGCAGTTCTTC. Its protein product is CASSQAYQREGLNEQFF.

This chain joins TRBV7-2 and TRBJ1-1; D may be TRBD1 (5 bases). Germline loops: CDR1 SGHTA, CDR2 FQGNSA. Trimming pared 8 bases from V and 0 bases from J, leaving 16 bases between. The CDR3 has 15 amino acids. CDR3 in DNA: TGTGCCAGCCAGACGTCAGGGAACTTGAACACTGAAGCTTTCTTT. Translating gives CASQTSGNLNTEAFF.

The V call is TRBV5-6, the J call TRBJ2-4, with unresolved D. The CDR3 is made up of 15 amino acids. Germline CDR1 SGHDT, CDR2 YYEEEE. V was clipped by 2 bases and J by 7 bases, with 16 bases between them. The CDR3 reads CASSLALFPWNIQYF. Written as DNA, the CDR3 is TGTGCCAGCAGCTTAGCGCTCTTTCCTTGGAACATTCAGTACTTC.

The chain is built from TRBV9 and TRBJ1-6; D remains unclear. The CDR3 extends over 13 amino acids. The germline V and J ends were trimmed by 3 bases and 12 bases, with 13 bases remaining between them. The germline V gene encodes CDR1 SGDLS and CDR2 YYNGEE. CDR3 nucleotides: TGTGCCAGCAGCGCGACGGGGATAGGACCCCTCCACTTT. Translated, it gives CASSATGIGPLHF.

The chain couples TRBV4-3 to TRBJ1-4; the D is unclear. V was pared by 3 bases and J by 0 bases, with 11 bases between. Germline V CDR1 and CDR2: LGHNA, YSLEER. The CDR3 runs to 16 residues. CDR3 nucleotides: TGCGCCAGCAGCCAGCAAGAGGAAGCAACTAATGAAAAACTGTTTTTT. Translated, it gives CASSQQEEATNEKLFF.

A few counts support this clone. V and J are TRBV7-2 and TRBJ2-7; TRBD2 matches at 8 bases. This CDR3 region has 15 residues. CDR1 and CDR2 from the germline V gene are SGHTA and FQGNSA. V lost 5 bases and J lost 6; bases outside the gene matches: 12. The CDR3 is CASSPGVAGRLEQYF. As DNA, the CDR3 is TGTGCCAGCAGCCCCGGGGTAGCGGGGCGCCTCGAGCAGTACTTC.

The V gene is TRBV6-5, the J gene TRBJ1-2; 9 nucleotides align to TRBD1. V lost 4 bases and J lost 5; bases outside the gene matches: 11. Germline V CDR1 and CDR2: MNHEY, SVGAGI. The CDR3 extends over 16 amino acids. CDR3 residues: CASSSRDRGMVYGYTF. The CDR3 nucleotides read TGTGCCAGCAGTTCTCGTGACAGGGGGATGGTATATGGCTACACCTTC.

The V call is TRBV6-5, the J call TRBJ2-5; a possible D gene is TRBD1 (6 bases). The germline gives CDR1 MNHEY, CDR2 SVGAGI. The length of the CDR3 is 14 residues. V was cut by 5 bases and J by 7 bases, with 17 bases left in between. The CDR3 coding sequence is TGTGCCAGCAGTGATATTGGGGGCTCCAGGACCCAGTACTTC. Its protein is CASSDIGGSRTQYF.

The rearrangement uses TRBV28 and TRBJ1-1; the match to TRBD1 covers 12 bases. CDR1 and CDR2 from the germline V gene are MDHEN and SYDVKM. With 5 bases clipped from V and 5 bases from J, the junction kept 12 bases outside the gene matches. The CDR3 loop spans 17 amino acids. This CDR3 is CASSPTQGQGARTEAFF. The CDR3 DNA is TGTGCCAGCAGTCCCACCCAGGGACAGGGGGCGCGGACTGAAGCTTTCTTT.

The chain recombines TRBV28 with TRBJ1-1; D is unresolved. This CDR3 comprises 12 residues. V lost 4 bases to trimming and J lost 10 bases, with 13 bases between them. In germline, CDR1 is MDHEN, CDR2 SYDVKM. The CDR3 loop reads CASSSRPRGAFF. The CDR3 nucleotides are TGTGCCAGCAGTTCGAGGCCCCGAGGAGCTTTCTTT.

In DNA form, the CDR3 reads TGTGCCAGCAGCTTGGAGGAGGCAGCCAAATCAGAAAAACTGTTTTTT. Its translation: CASSLEEAAKSEKLFF. The chain employs TRBV5-6 and TRBJ1-4; D call uncertain. This CDR3 is built from 16 residues. V lost 0 bases and J lost 8, with 17 bases in between. Germline values: CDR1 SGHDT, CDR2 YYEEEE.

The chain carries TRBV4-3 and TRBJ1-3; D is uncertain. Germline loops: CDR1 LGHNA, CDR2 YSLEER. V was clipped by 0 bases and J by 4 bases, with 13 bases between them. The CDR3 runs to 16 residues. The CDR3 DNA follows: TGCGCCAGCAGCCAAGATTTTACGGGATCGGGAAACACCATATATTTT. It encodes CASSQDFTGSGNTIYF.

This clone was counted only a few times. V usage is TRBV30 and J usage is TRBJ2-5, with 9 bases that match TRBD1. The DNA end lines up better with TRBJ2-7; the J call may be wrong. Germline CDR1 is GTSNPN and CDR2 is SVGIG (reference sequence). The CDR3 runs 12 residues. CDR3 residues: CAGGQGTYEQYF. CDR3 DNA: TGTGCCGGGGGACAGGGTACGTACGAGCAGTACTTC.

A few counts support this clone. The V and J genes are TRBV30 and TRBJ2-5; D perhaps matches TRBD1 (6 bases). CDR1 GTSNPN and CDR2 SVGIG come from the germline V gene (reference sequence). CDR3 size: 13 residues. Trimming removed 0 bases at V and 6 bases at J, with 11 bases between. The CDR3, as DNA: TGTGCCTGGAGTGTCGGGGACATAAAGACCCAGTACTTC. It encodes CAWSVGDIKTQYF.

This clone occurred once. This rearrangement joins TRBV4-2 to TRBJ1-2; possibly TRBD1 for D (5 bases). CDR3 length: 16 amino acids. Trimming stripped 0 bases from V and 7 bases from J, with 18 bases between. Germline V gene sequence: CDR1 LGHNA, CDR2 YNFKEQ. CDR3 DNA: TGTGCCAGCAGCCAAGATTTTACCGCAGGGCTAGTTGGCTACACCTTC. Residues: CASSQDFTAGLVGYTF.

The chain couples TRBV11-2 to TRBJ2-5; D gene uncertain. Germline CDR1 SGHAT, CDR2 FQNNGV. V lost 5 bases to trimming and J lost 0 bases, with 4 bases between them. CDR3 size: 12 residues. CDR3 nucleotide sequence: TGTGCCAGCAGCCCGTACCAAGAGACCCAGTACTTC. Translation: CASSPYQETQYF.

This clone was detected a few times. The genes are TRBV29-1 and TRBJ2-3, with 9 bases aligning to TRBD2. This CDR3 has 13 residues. J gave up 8 bases and V 0 bases, and 3 bases lay outside the gene matches. Per germline, CDR1 SQVTM and CDR2 ANQGSEA. The CDR3 DNA follows: TGCAGCGTTGAAGATCCAGCGGGGGGTACGCAGTATTTT. Its protein is CSVEDPAGGTQYF.